These 14 T cell receptor beta chains were all obtained from the same sample, sequenced in a study of blood T cell repertoires in COVID-19. TCRdb's table, derived via immunoSEQ multiplex PCR, lists solely in-frame clones and lacks some. The top ten hold approximately 5% of the sample, which has about 210,000 clones, more than 70% seen once. Sequencing used PBMCs or T cells enriched from blood (not recorded which). These receptors originate from a man aged 35 to 55 with acute COVID-19.

The rearrangement uses TRBV7-2 and TRBJ2-1; 7 bases map to TRBD2. J was trimmed by 2 bases and V by 3 bases; bases with no gene match: 10. CDR3 length equals 17 residues. Germline CDR1 and CDR2: SGHTA and FQGNSA. For the CDR3, the DNA is TGTGCCAGCAGCTTCTTAAGGGGCGGGAGCGCCTACAATGAGCAGTTCTTC. It yields the protein CASSFLRGGSAYNEQFF. The complete variable domain, with remaining parts taken from reference TRBV7-2 and TRBJ2-1, reads GAGVSQSPSNKVTEKGKDVELRCDPISGHTALYWYRQSLGQGLEFLIYFQGNSAPDKSGLPSDRFSAERTGGSVSTLTIQRTQQEDSAVYLCASSFLRGGSAYNEQFFGPGTRLTVL.

The chain recombines TRBV6-4 with TRBJ2-2; TRBD2 matches at 8 bases. Losses at the gene ends were 7 bases for V and 5 bases for J; bases not matched to a gene: 9. CDR1 and CDR2 from the germline V gene are MRHNA and SNTAGT. The CDR3 is made up of 15 amino acids. The CDR3 region has the DNA TGTGCCAGCACGCCCCAAGCGGGAGTAACCGGGGAGCTGTTTTTT. It specifies CASTPQAGVTGELFF.

J is TRBJ1-2 and V is TRBV6-5; 8 bases map to TRBD1. V gave up 2 bases and J gave up 4 bases; unmatched junction bases: 9. Germline V gene data show CDR1 as MNHEY and CDR2 as SVGAGI. The CDR3 runs to 16 residues. In nucleotides, the CDR3 is TGTGCCAGCAGTTACGGGCAGGGGGCGTCAATCTATGGCTACACCTTC. Protein product: CASSYGQGASIYGYTF.

This chain joins TRBV25-1 and TRBJ1-2; D is possibly TRBD1 (6 bases). CDR3 length equals 16 residues. Germline assignment: CDR1 MGHDK and CDR2 SYGVNS. Trimming removed 4 bases from V and 2 bases from J, with 17 bases in between. The CDR3 DNA reads TGTGCCAGCAGTGCGCCAGGGGTCCGGCAAAACTATGGCTACACCTTC. Residues: CASSAPGVRQNYGYTF.

V gene TRBV6-2 or TRBV6-3 combines with J gene TRBJ2-5; 7 positions match TRBD1. V trimming: 6 bases; J trimming: 2 bases; junction bases outside the gene matches: 9. This CDR3 contains 15 residues. Germline-derived CDR1 and CDR2 are MNHEY and SVGEGT. The CDR3 sequence: CASSTAGTAQETQYF. For the CDR3, the DNA is TGTGCCAGCAGCACCGCCGGGACAGCACAAGAGACCCAGTACTTC.

The rearrangement joins TRBV7-9 to TRBJ2-3, with 7 positions matching TRBD1. This CDR3 comprises 16 residues. The V gene's germline CDR1 is SEHNR and CDR2 FQNEAQ (reference sequence). The V segment lost 4 bases and the J segment 2 bases; nucleotides outside the gene matches: 9. The CDR3: CASSSLGGQHTDTQYF. For the CDR3, the DNA is TGTGCCAGCAGCTCGCTAGGGGGACAGCACACAGATACGCAGTATTTT.

This chain uses TRBV5-3 with TRBJ2-2; 11 nucleotides line up with TRBD2. TRBV5-3 is reported as an ORF; its role is uncertain. This CDR3 comprises 18 residues. Trimming at V came to 4 bases and at J to 4 bases, leaving 12 bases not matched to a gene. The CDR3, as DNA: TGTGCCAGAAGCCTCTTTGTAGCGGGAGGGCCAGGCACCGGGGAGCTGTTTTTT. It yields the protein CARSLFVAGGPGTGELFF.

The V gene is TRBV11-2, the J gene TRBJ1-1; 7 positions agree with TRBD1. The CDR3 loop spans 14 amino acids. J gave up 11 bases and V 1 base, and 10 bases lay outside the gene matches. Germline CDR1 SGHAT, CDR2 FQNNGV. The CDR3 sequence: CASSLGTGAAWAFF. The CDR3 bases are TGTGCCAGCAGCTTAGGGACAGGTGCTGCTTGGGCTTTCTTT.

V gene TRBV30 combines with J gene TRBJ2-7, with 7 bases matching TRBD2. The V gene's germline CDR1 is GTSNPN and CDR2 SVGIG (reference sequence). The CDR3 sequence is 13 residues long. Trimming removed 6 bases from V and 4 bases from J; junction bases left unmatched: 9. The CDR3: CACEIGRGYEQYF. CDR3 DNA sequence: TGTGCCTGCGAGATTGGGCGGGGGTACGAGCAGTACTTC.

The J gene is TRBJ1-5, the V gene TRBV6-1; the D gene is possibly TRBD1 (5 bases). The length of the CDR3 is 13 residues. Germline V gene lookup returns CDR1 MNHNS and CDR2 SASEGT. With 2 bases removed from V and 5 bases from J, the gap between germline ends came to 7 bases. The CDR3 spells CASSEWGHQPQHF. In DNA, the CDR3 is TGTGCCAGCAGTGAATGGGGCCATCAGCCCCAGCATTTT.

The CDR3 region has the DNA TGCGCCAGCAGTCGGGACAGCGAAAACAAACCTAATGAAAAACTGTTTTTT. Protein product: CASSRDSENKPNEKLFF. The chain employs TRBV4-1 and TRBJ1-4; 7 bases are shared with TRBD1. The CDR3 loop spans 17 amino acids. Germline V CDR1 and CDR2: MGHRA, YSYEKL. The ends lost 6 bases at V and 3 bases at J; junction bases unmatched: 13.

The chain employs TRBV27 and TRBJ2-2; no clear D gene. V lost 5 bases, J lost 0 bases, and 7 bases lay in between. CDR3 length equals 14 residues. Looked up from germline, CDR1 is MNHEY and CDR2 is SMNVEV (reference sequence). DNA of the CDR3: TGTGCCAGCAGTAGCCTTTCGAACACCGGGGAGCTGTTTTTT. This encodes CASSSLSNTGELFF.

In this sample, this clone turned up once. The chain has TRBV27 and TRBJ2-3; TRBD2 matches 8 bases. This CDR3 has 14 residues. The V segment lost 6 bases and the J segment 4 bases; nucleotides outside the gene matches: 6. Looked up from germline, CDR1 is MNHEY and CDR2 is SMNVEV (reference sequence). CDR3 bases: TGTGCCAGCAGCCCGACGGGAGGGCCAGATACGCAGTATTTT. This translates into CASSPTGGPDTQYF.

The chain employs TRBV5-1 and TRBJ1-5; D is undetermined. Trimming left V 0 bases short and J 8 bases short, with 12 bases between. The CDR3 has 14 amino acids. Germline CDR1 reads SGHRS; CDR2 reads YFSETQ. CDR3 in DNA: TGCGCCAGCAGCTTGGGGCCTGCGGAGGAGCCCCAGCATTTT. This gives the protein CASSLGPAEEPQHF. Full variable domain (outside the CDR3, taken from reference TRBV5-1 and TRBJ1-5): KAGVTQTPRYLIKTRGQQVTLSCSPISGHRSVSWYQQTPGQGLQFLFEYFSETQRNKGNFPGRFSGRQFSNSRSEMNVSTLELGDSALYLCASSLGPAEEPQHFGDGTRLSIL.